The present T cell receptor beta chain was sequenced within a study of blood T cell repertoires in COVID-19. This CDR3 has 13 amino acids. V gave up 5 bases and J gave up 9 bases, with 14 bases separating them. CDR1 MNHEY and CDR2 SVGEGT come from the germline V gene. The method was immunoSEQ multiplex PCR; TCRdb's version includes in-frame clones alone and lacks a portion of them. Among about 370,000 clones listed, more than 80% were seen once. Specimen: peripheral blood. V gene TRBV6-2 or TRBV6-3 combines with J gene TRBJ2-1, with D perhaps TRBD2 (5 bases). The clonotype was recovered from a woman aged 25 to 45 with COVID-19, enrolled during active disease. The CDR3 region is CASSAQAETEQFF. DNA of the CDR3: TGTGCCAGCAGTGCTCAAGCGGAAACTGAGCAGTTCTTC.